These T cell receptor beta chains were read from a single sample in a study of T-cell reconstitution after alpha-beta-depleted transplantation in children. In TCRdb, the PCR reads were re-called with MiXCR into one record per CDR3 protein. The sample includes some 600,000 distinct CDR3 sequences, roughly 15% of them seen just once. The material sequenced was PBMCs from the stem cell graft donor, taken from the stem cell graft. The receptors come from a human donor who donated a stem cell graft to a child with acute myeloid leukemia. CDR3s include the opening cysteine and the closing phenylalanine or tryptophan. A D gene is named only where the DNA matches it firmly. Clone size is given for some rows only: seen once, a few or many times, or a class if the clone is expanded.

size | D | J | V | CDR3 | DNA
. | . | TRBJ1-2 | TRBV4-3 | CASSQFPLRTNYGYTF | TGCGCCAGCAGCCAGTTTCCACTGCGAACTAACTATGGCTACACCTTC
. | . | TRBJ2-4 | TRBV4-2 | CASSPSAGAQWAKNIQYF | TGTGCCAGCAGCCCGTCGGCAGGGGCCCAATGGGCCAAAAACATTCAGTACTTC
. | TRBD2 | TRBJ2-3 | TRBV12-3/TRBV12-4 | CASPPSGGLPDTQYF | TGTGCCAGCCCGCCTAGCGGGGGGCTCCCCGATACGCAGTATTTT
few | . | TRBJ2-7 | TRBV2 | CASSVWQDLSEQYF | TGTGCCAGCAGTGTGTGGCAGGACCTGTCCGAGCAGTACTTC
. | . | TRBJ1-1 | TRBV3-1 | CASSQRQGAFGVTEAFF | TGTGCCAGCAGCCAAAGGCAAGGGGCGTTCGGTGTCACTGAAGCTTTCTTT
. | . | TRBJ1-1 | TRBV6-5 | CASGYSGGTEAFF | TGTGCCAGCGGTTACTCGGGGGGCACTGAAGCTTTCTTT
. | . | TRBJ2-1 | TRBV7-6 | CASSSFVGRGDEQFF | TGTGCCAGCAGCAGCTTTGTAGGGCGGGGAGATGAGCAGTTCTTC
. | . | TRBJ2-5 | TRBV21-1 | CATRLSGQETQYF | TGTGCCACCCGTCTCTCGGGGCAAGAGACCCAGTACTTC
few | TRBD2 | TRBJ2-3 | TRBV20-1 | CSARPGLARTDTQYF | TGCAGTGCTAGGCCGGGACTAGCCCGAACAGATACGCAGTATTTT
few | TRBD2 | TRBJ2-5 | TRBV25-1 | CASTPLASQETQYF | TGTGCCAGCACCCCACTAGCGTCCCAAGAGACCCAGTACTTC
few | TRBD1 | TRBJ1-2 | TRBV7-8 | CASSSGTGIISGYTF | TGTGCCAGCAGCTCCGGGACAGGGATAATATCTGGCTACACCTTC
. | TRBD2 | TRBJ2-3 | TRBV7-9 | CASSSIAGGAADTQYF | TGTGCCAGCAGCTCGATAGCGGGGGGTGCAGCAGATACGCAGTATTTT
. | TRBD1 | TRBJ2-2 | TRBV13 | CAITAGGTGELFF | TGTGCCATCACGGCAGGGGGAACCGGGGAGCTGTTTTTT
few | TRBD2 | TRBJ2-3 | TRBV5-6 | CASSPTSGGAPDTQYF | TGTGCCAGCAGCCCGACTAGCGGGGGGGCCCCGGATACGCAGTATTTT
. | TRBD1 | TRBJ2-6 | TRBV7-9 | CASRSTGAGANVLTF | TGTGCCAGCAGGTCCACAGGGGCTGGGGCCAACGTCCTGACTTTC